The 6 T cell receptor beta chains given below trace back to one sample, sequenced in a study of blood T cell repertoires in COVID-19. This table comes from immunoSEQ multiplex PCR, and its TCRdb copy is limited to in-frame clones, with some not included. The sample contains around 380,000 clones, about 87% of which appear only once. Material for sequencing was PBMCs or T cells enriched from blood (not recorded which). The receptors come from a man aged 30 to 45 who had recovered from COVID-19.

The V and J genes are TRBV19 and TRBJ1-4, with D perhaps matching TRBD1 (5 bases). The germline V and J ends were trimmed by 3 bases and 2 bases, with 13 bases remaining between them. Germline V gene data show CDR1 as LNHDA and CDR2 as SQIVND (reference sequence). The CDR3 spans 16 residues. In DNA form, the CDR3 reads TGTGCCAGTAGTATCGGCAGGGCTGTCACTAATGAAAAACTGTTTTTT. It translates to CASSIGRAVTNEKLFF.

The J gene is TRBJ2-5, the V gene TRBV2; 8 bases line up with TRBD2. The CDR3 totals 13 residues. V was pared by 4 bases and J by 3 bases, with 1 base of the junction left unmatched. Germline loops: CDR1 SNHLY, CDR2 FYNNEI. CDR3 in DNA: TGTGCCAGCAGTGGTAGCGGGGAAGAGACCCAGTACTTC. Amino acids: CASSGSGEETQYF.

The chain carries TRBV13 and TRBJ1-1; D is perhaps TRBD1 (6 bases). The germline gives CDR1 PRHDT, CDR2 FYEKMQ (reference sequence). The CDR3 is 16 residues long. Trimming removed 1 base at V and 0 bases at J, with 12 bases between. CDR3 loop: CASSLDRVNMNTEAFF. CDR3 sequence (DNA): TGTGCCAGCAGCTTAGACAGGGTGAATATGAACACTGAAGCTTTCTTT.

The J gene is TRBJ1-4, the V gene TRBV7-8; D call uncertain. The V end lost 4 bases, the J end lost 8 bases, and 14 bases lay between the germline ends. CDR3 length: 14 residues. Germline V gives CDR1 SGHVS, CDR2 FQNEAQ. CDR3 nucleotides: TGTGCCAGCAGCTACCGGGAGATGGGGGAAAAACTGTTTTTT. This codes for CASSYREMGEKLFF.

In the case of this clone: The same CDR3 arises from other DNA sequences in this sample as well. The V call is TRBV30, the J call TRBJ1-2; 10 positions agree with TRBD1. The J segment lost 3 bases and the V segment lost 2 bases, leaving 3 bases of the junction unmatched. CDR1 and CDR2 from the germline V gene are GTSNPN and SVGIG (reference sequence). The CDR3 is made up of 14 amino acids. The CDR3 DNA follows: TGTGCCTGGAGTCCCGGGACAGGGGACTATGGCTACACCTTC. This gives the protein CAWSPGTGDYGYTF. The whole variable domain, remainder taken from reference TRBV30 and TRBJ1-2, is SQTIHQWPATLVQPVGSPLSLECTVEGTSNPNLYWYRQAAGRGLQLLFYSVGIGQISSEVPQNLSASRPQDRQFILSSKKLLLSDSGFYLCAWSPGTGDYGYTFGSGTRLTVV.

The chain links TRBV7-3 to TRBJ1-5; D unclear. The V end was cut by 1 base, the J end by 7 bases, with 8 bases between. Germline-derived CDR1 and CDR2 are SGHTA and FQGTGA. This CDR3 is built from 13 residues. CDR3 in DNA: TGTGCCAGCAGCTTAAATTCAGGCCAGCCCCAGCATTTT. Protein: CASSLNSGQPQHF.